One and the same sample provided the 19 T cell receptor beta chains below, sequenced in a study of radiation and T cells in renal cell carcinoma. Profiling relied on immunoSEQ multiplex PCR, and the TCRdb table lists in-frame clones only, not all of them. The repertoire holds more than 140,000 clones, with roughly 83% as singletons. This sample's time point: baseline pretreatment blood. Treatment: 15 Gy SBRT to primary tumor, nephrectomy 4 weeks later. This material consisted of blood, taken from a patient whose treatment included radiotherapy and nephrectomy. All receptors derive from a woman aged 45 to 65 with renal cell carcinoma.

The chain is built from TRBV25-1 and TRBJ2-5; D is perhaps TRBD2 (5 bases). The closer fit of TRBJ2-7 to the DNA end suggests the J call may be wrong. CDR1 is MGHDK, CDR2 SYGVNS, per germline. The CDR3 is made up of 14 amino acids. The CDR3 DNA is TGTGCCAGCAGTGAATCCGGGAAGTATGGCGAGCAGTACTTC. This codes for CASSESGKYGEQYF.

DNA for the CDR3: TGCGCCAGCAGCCAAGGGGCCTTGGATGAAAAACTGTTTTTT. Translated, it gives CASSQGALDEKLFF. V usage is TRBV4-1 and J usage is TRBJ1-4, with no clear D. Germline V gene lookup returns CDR1 MGHRA and CDR2 YSYEKL. The ends were cut back, 1 base at V and 6 bases at J, with 9 bases in the middle. The CDR3 has 14 residues.

The chain recombines TRBV5-1 with TRBJ1-2; no clear D. V was pared by 5 bases and J by 2 bases, with 10 bases between. This CDR3 spans 13 amino acids. The germline gives CDR1 SGHRS, CDR2 YFSETQ. The CDR3: CASRPKDNYGYTF. CDR3 nucleotides: TGCGCCAGCAGACCTAAGGACAACTATGGCTACACCTTC.

The sample holds one count of this clone. The chain joins TRBV5-6 to TRBJ2-6; maybe TRBD2 (5 bases). Germline assignment: CDR1 SGHDT and CDR2 YYEEEE. The CDR3 runs 16 residues. With 0 bases removed from V and 0 bases from J, the gap between germline ends came to 7 bases. CDR3 residues: CASSLAGVSGANVLTF. The CDR3 DNA reads as TGTGCCAGCAGCTTGGCCGGGGTCTCTGGGGCCAACGTCCTGACTTTC. The variable domain in full, completed from reference TRBV5-6 and TRBJ2-6, reads DAGVTQSPTHLIKTRGQQVTLRCSPKSGHDTVSWYQQALGQGPQFIFQYYEEEERQRGNFPDRFSGHQFPNYSSELNVNALLLGDSALYLCASSLAGVSGANVLTFGAGSRLTVL.

This clone showed up just a few times. V usage is TRBV10-2 and J usage is TRBJ1-1, with D possibly being TRBD1 (6 bases). Trimming removed 3 bases at V and 1 base at J, with 9 bases between. The CDR3 covers 14 residues. CDR1 and CDR2 (germline): WSHSY, SAAADI. In nucleotides, the CDR3 is TGCGCCAGCAGTGAACAGGGCCCGAACACTGAAGCTTTCTTT. Protein product: CASSEQGPNTEAFF.

The chain combines TRBV30 with TRBJ1-3; D possibly corresponds to TRBD1 (6 bases). The CDR3 length is 16 residues. CDR1 GTSNPN and CDR2 SVGIG come from the germline V gene (reference sequence). Trimming left V 2 bases short and J 0 bases short, with 14 bases between. DNA of the CDR3: TGTGCCTGGAGTCCTGAACAGGGAAGCTCTGGAAACACCATATATTTT. Residues: CAWSPEQGSSGNTIYF.

The V and J genes are TRBV6-5 and TRBJ2-4; no reliable D call. Germline V CDR1 and CDR2: MNHEY, SVGAGI. The CDR3 is 12 residues long. V was trimmed by 6 bases and J by 8 bases, leaving 11 bases between them. CDR3 nucleotides: TGTGCCAGCAGGTCCGCCGGCTACATTCAGTACTTC. This gives the protein CASRSAGYIQYF.

The rearrangement joins TRBV6-5 to TRBJ2-3; 10 bases are shared with TRBD2. Germline CDR1 and CDR2: MNHEY and SVGAGI. V was pared by 8 bases and J by 2 bases, with 4 bases of the junction left unmatched. The CDR3 runs to 14 residues. DNA for the CDR3: TGTGCCAGCCGGACTAGCGGAACCACAGATACGCAGTATTTT. This codes for CASRTSGTTDTQYF.

Concerning this clone itself: The junction does not match germline at one end; this may be a read error. V gene TRBV2 combines with J gene TRBJ1-2; 8 nucleotides line up with TRBD1. Looked up from germline, CDR1 is SNHLY and CDR2 is FYNNEI. The CDR3 spans 14 residues. The DNA for the CDR3 is TGTGCCAGCAGGGAAGACAGGGGATACTATGGCTACACCTTC. Protein: CASREDRGYYGYTF.

The chain recombines TRBV11-3 with TRBJ2-7; TRBD1 is a possible D gene (5 bases). Germline-derived CDR1 and CDR2 are SGHNT and YENEEA. The V end lost 1 base, the J end lost 4 bases, and 14 bases lay between the germline ends. The CDR3 has 15 amino acids. CDR3 DNA sequence: TGTGCCAGCAGCTTAGCTGCAGACGCAGGGTACGAGCAGTACTTC. As protein: CASSLAADAGYEQYF.

Of note for this clone: Additional DNA sequences in this sample encode the identical CDR3. This chain links TRBV5-1 with TRBJ2-2; possibly TRBD2 for D (6 bases). The CDR3 extends over 14 amino acids. The ends were cut back, 4 bases at V and 2 bases at J, with 9 bases in the middle. CDR1 is SGHRS, CDR2 YFSETQ, per germline. CDR3 nucleotide sequence: TGCGCCAGCAGCGAGGGACTCAACACCGGGGAGCTGTTTTTT. It codes for CASSEGLNTGELFF. Using reference TRBV5-1 and TRBJ2-2 for the parts outside the CDR3, the full variable domain is KAGVTQTPRYLIKTRGQQVTLSCSPISGHRSVSWYQQTPGQGLQFLFEYFSETQRNKGNFPGRFSGRQFSNSRSEMNVSTLELGDSALYLCASSEGLNTGELFFGEGSRLTVL.

J is TRBJ1-2 and V is TRBV5-1; tentatively, D is TRBD1 (5 bases). CDR3 length equals 15 residues. The V end lost 4 bases, the J end lost 2 bases, and 15 bases lay between the germline ends. Germline V gives CDR1 SGHRS, CDR2 YFSETQ. This CDR3 reads CASSPSGDPNYGYTF. The DNA for the CDR3 is TGCGCCAGCAGCCCTTCGGGGGACCCCAACTATGGCTACACCTTC.

V gene TRBV7-6 combines with J gene TRBJ2-2; 8 nucleotides agree with TRBD1. Germline values: CDR1 SGHVS, CDR2 FNYEAQ. V was clipped by 5 bases and J by 4 bases; unmatched bases: 15. This CDR3 is 18 amino acids long. In DNA form, the CDR3 reads TGTGCCAGCAGCCCAATCGGCAGGGGGCGATTAGGCACCGGGGAGCTGTTTTTT. Translated: CASSPIGRGRLGTGELFF.

The chain uses TRBV2 and TRBJ1-5; unclear D gene. This CDR3 has 16 amino acids. V was shortened by 0 bases and J by 2 bases, with 11 bases between the two germline ends. Germline CDR1 SNHLY, CDR2 FYNNEI. The DNA of the CDR3 is TGTGCCAGCAGTGAAGCAGGCCCCGGGGGCAATCAGCCCCAGCATTTT. Translation gives CASSEAGPGGNQPQHF. Filled out from reference TRBV2 and TRBJ1-5, the complete variable domain reads EPEVTQTPSHQVTQMGQEVILRCVPISNHLYFYWYRQILGQKVEFLVSFYNNEISEKSEIFDDQFSVERPDGSNFTLKIRSTKLEDSAMYFCASSEAGPGGNQPQHFGDGTRLSIL.

The J gene is TRBJ2-1, the V gene TRBV5-6; D uncertain. The V gene lost 4 bases and the J gene lost 0 bases, with 11 bases spanning the gap. The CDR3 has 15 residues. From germline, CDR1 is SGHDT and CDR2 YYEEEE. The CDR3 DNA reads as TGTGCCAGCAGCGCCCCTTTAAGCTCCTACAATGAGCAGTTCTTC. Its protein product is CASSAPLSSYNEQFF.

J is TRBJ2-1 and V is TRBV12-5, with unresolved D. Trimming took 3 bases from V and 0 from J, leaving 9 bases between them. Looked up from germline, CDR1 is LGHNT and CDR2 is FRNRAP. The CDR3 spans 15 residues. The CDR3 region has the DNA TGTGCTAGTGGTTTTTCGGAGAGCTCCTACAATGAGCAGTTCTTC. Amino acid sequence: CASGFSESSYNEQFF.

The chain joins TRBV10-3 to TRBJ1-2; D unresolved. From germline, CDR1 is ENHRY and CDR2 SYGVKD. CDR3 length: 14 residues. The V end was cut by 7 bases, the J end by 2 bases, with 14 bases between. The CDR3 DNA is TGTGCCATCAATAGTCCAGGAGTGAACTATGGCTACACCTTC. It yields the protein CAINSPGVNYGYTF.

The chain joins TRBV19 to TRBJ1-5; weak D call: TRBD1 (6 bases). The germline V gene encodes CDR1 LNHDA and CDR2 SQIVND (reference sequence). The CDR3 consists of 15 residues. V lost 1 base and J lost 4, with 11 bases in between. CDR3 nucleotides: TGTGCCAGTAGTATAGGGGAAACAGGGAATCAGCCCCAGCATTTT. It yields the protein CASSIGETGNQPQHF.

The chain couples TRBV21-1 to TRBJ2-7; TRBD1, the D gene given by the table, was not confirmed from the DNA. TRBV21-1 is a recognized pseudogene. This CDR3 has 15 residues. CDR3 bases: TGTGCCAGCAGCAAAGCTCCCAGGGGATCCTACGAGCAGTACTTC. It is translated as CASSKAPRGSYEQYF.